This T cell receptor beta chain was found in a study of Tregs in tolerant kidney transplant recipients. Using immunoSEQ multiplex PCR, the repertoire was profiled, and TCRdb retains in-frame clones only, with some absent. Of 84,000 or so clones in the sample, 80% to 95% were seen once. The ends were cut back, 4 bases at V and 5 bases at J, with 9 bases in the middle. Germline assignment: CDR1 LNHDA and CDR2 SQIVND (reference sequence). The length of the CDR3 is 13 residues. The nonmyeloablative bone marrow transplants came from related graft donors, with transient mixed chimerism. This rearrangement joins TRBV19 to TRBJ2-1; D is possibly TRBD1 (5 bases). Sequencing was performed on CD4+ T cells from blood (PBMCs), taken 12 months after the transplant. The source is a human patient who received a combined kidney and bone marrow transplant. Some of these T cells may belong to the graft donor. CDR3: CASSRGQNNEQFF. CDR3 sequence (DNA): TGTGCCAGTAGTAGAGGACAAAACAATGAGCAGTTCTTC.